This TCR beta chain was recovered during a study of beta chain features in type 1 diabetes. Looked up from germline, CDR1 is SGHRS and CDR2 is YFSETQ. Trimming removed 4 bases from V and 2 bases from J, with 14 bases in between. This CDR3 region has 15 residues. There was one heparinised blood draw per donor, averaging roughly 0.12 L. This clone appeared a few times. Its antigen is unidentified. Findings and limits, study-wide: Shortening of TCRB CDR3s, moderate but significant, appeared in all four CD4+ subsets of Type 1 diabetes patients. Fewer junction insertions and more nucleotide deletions appeared in type 1 diabetes patients. Equally in patients and controls, PCR might preferentially amplify shorter templates. Highly expressing activated T cells could be over-counted with a cDNA template.

Sequencing targeted expressed TCRB transcripts, as all isolated RNA had been reverse transcribed. Some clones are missing from TCRdb's copy, which holds only in-frame ones; the method was immunoSEQ multiplex PCR. The sample contains 15,000 to 18,000 clones, over 55% of which appear only once. The chain recombines TRBV5-1 with TRBJ2-3, with D perhaps matching TRBD2 (6 bases). This clonotype was sampled from a man in his thirties or forties with type 1 diabetes. The sequencing sample was made of Tregs from blood. The CDR3 DNA follows: TGCGCCAGCAGCAACCCGGGACTTTTCACAGATACGCAGTATTTT. Its translation is CASSNPGLFTDTQYF. Supplemented by reference TRBV5-1 and TRBJ2-3, the full variable domain reads KAGVTQTPRYLIKTRGQQVTLSCSPISGHRSVSWYQQTPGQGLQFLFEYFSETQRNKGNFPGRFSGRQFSNSRSEMNVSTLELGDSALYLCASSNPGLFTDTQYFGPGTRLTVL.